This TCR beta chain stems from a study of radiotherapy plus CTLA-4 blockade in lung cancer. Study summary: Disease control was seen in about 30% of patients, objective responses in about 19%. Study-wide results and caveats: TCR clones from tumors expanded in blood after radiotherapy plus ipilimumab. The authors reported that early blood T cell clone dynamics, with interferon-beta, best predicted response.

Sequencing used immunoSEQ multiplex PCR; TCRdb keeps in-frame clones, though not all of them. The sample lists about 80,000 clones, about four fifths occurring once. The study treated chemo-refractory metastatic non-small-cell lung cancer patients with focal radiation plus ipilimumab CTLA-4 blockade. As to this clone: No antigen is known for it.

The CDR3 sequence is 15 residues long. V was pared by 3 bases and J by 8 bases, with 20 bases between. The germline gives CDR1 SQVTM, CDR2 ANQGSEA. The specimen was peripheral blood, collected from a patient treated with radiotherapy plus ipilimumab. The rearrangement uses TRBV29-1 and TRBJ2-1; the D gene is possibly TRBD2 (5 bases). The receptor was derived from a human donor with non-small cell lung cancer whose response to radiotherapy plus ipilimumab could not be evaluated. Some clones in this sample may be carry-over from other donors' samples. CDR3 in amino acids: CSVELAVEGVDEQFF. The CDR3 DNA is TGCAGCGTTGAGTTGGCGGTCGAGGGCGTCGATGAGCAGTTCTTC.